These T cell receptor beta chains were read from a single sample in a study of blood T cell repertoires in COVID-19. TCRdb's table, derived via immunoSEQ multiplex PCR, lists solely in-frame clones and lacks some. The sample has about 83,000 clones; approximately 86% are singletons. The material sequenced was peripheral blood. All receptors derive from a man aged 80 or over with active or convalescent COVID-19. The CDR3 runs from the conserved cysteine through the conserved F or W. The D gene is left open where the match is weak. Not all rows give a size; the values are once, few, many and, for expanded clones, a class.

>.|TRBJ2-1|TRBV6-2/TRBV6-3|.
TGTGCCAGCAGTGAGGGAGCGGGTTACAATGAGCAGTTCTTC
CASSEGAGYNEQFF
>TRBD1|TRBJ2-3|TRBV18|.
TGTGCCAGCTCACCACGAGGGGGCGCAGATACGCAGTATTTT
CASSPRGGADTQYF
>.|TRBJ1-1|TRBV5-1|once
TGCGCCAGCAGCTTTAGGGGAGGAAGGTCTGAAGCTTTCTTT
CASSFRGGRSEAFF
>.|TRBJ1-1|TRBV5-5|.
TGTGCCAGCAGCCACCCCCCGTCCAGGGATTCGGCTCTCTTT
CASSHPPSRDSALF
>TRBD1|TRBJ2-5|TRBV14|.
TGTGCCAGCAGCCCACTGACAGGGACAGAGACCCAGTACTTC
CASSPLTGTETQYF
>TRBD1|TRBJ1-5|TRBV3-1/TRBV3-2|.
TGTGCCAGCACTCCCGGGACAGGGGTTCAGCCCCAGCATTTT
CASTPGTGVQPQHF
>.|TRBJ2-2|TRBV7-2|.
TGTGCCAGCAGCCCTCGGCGGGCCGGGGAGCTGTTTTTT
CASSPRRAGELFF
>TRBD1|TRBJ1-2|TRBV28|.
TGTGCCAGCAGTTTAACCCCAGGGGGCTATGGCTACACCTTC
CASSLTPGGYGYTF
>TRBD1|TRBJ1-1|TRBV9|.
TGTGCCAGCAGCGCACAGGGGGCCCGAACTGAAGCTTTCTTT
CASSAQGARTEAFF
>.|TRBJ1-2|TRBV24-1|.
TGTGCCACCAGTGACGCTGACAGAGGCTATGGCTACACCTTC
CATSDADRGYGYTF
>.|TRBJ2-3|TRBV19|.
TGTGCCAGTATCATCGGGGGTGAGGGACTCAGCACAGATACGCAGTATTTT
CASIIGGEGLSTDTQYF
>.|TRBJ1-6|TRBV3-1/TRBV3-2|few
TGTGCCAGCAGCCAAGGAGATATCTTCGATTCACCCCTCCACTTT
CASSQGDIFDSPLHF
>TRBD2|TRBJ2-1|TRBV11-3|once
TGTGCCAGCAGCCCACTCGGGCGGGGGGGCCGGAGTAATGAGCAGTTCTTC
CASSPLGRGGRSNEQFF
>.|TRBJ1-2|TRBV19|few
TGTGCCAGTAGTATCGACAAGAACTATGGCTACACCTTC
CASSIDKNYGYTF
>.|TRBJ1-1|TRBV14|.
TGTGCCAGCAGCTGGAGGGGGAACACTGAAGCTTTCTTT
CASSWRGNTEAFF
>.|TRBJ1-5|TRBV19|.
TGTGCCAGTAGTATAGTGGGCAGGGTGGATCAGCCCCAGCATTTT
CASSIVGRVDQPQHF
>.|TRBJ1-1|TRBV5-1|.
TGCGCCAGCAGCTTACAGGAGGGAAGGGCTGAAGCTTTCTTT
CASSLQEGRAEAFF
>.|TRBJ1-6|TRBV28|.
TGTGCCAGCAGTCGGGCGGGGAGGAATAATTCACCCCTCCACTTT
CASSRAGRNNSPLHF
>.|TRBJ1-2|TRBV28|.
TGTGCCAGCAGTCTTAGGGCGGCGGGTGGCTACACCTTC
CASSLRAAGGYTF
>TRBD2|TRBJ2-1|TRBV3-1/TRBV3-2|.
TGTGCCAGCAGCCAAGTCCTAGCGGGGGATCGAGAGCAGTTCTTC
CASSQVLAGDREQFF
>.|TRBJ2-3|TRBV18|once
TGTGCCAGCTCAAAGGGACAACCCACAGATACGCAGTATTTT
CASSKGQPTDTQYF
>.|TRBJ1-4|TRBV28|.
TGTGCCAGCAGTTTTGGCGGGGGGTACGAAAAACTGTTTTTT
CASSFGGGYEKLFF
>.|TRBJ1-6|TRBV27|once
TGTGCCAGCAGTTCTCGGGATCAAGGAAGTTCACCCCTCCACTTT
CASSSRDQGSSPLHF
>TRBD1|TRBJ1-2|TRBV5-1|few
TGCGCCAGCAGCTCAGGACAGGGGGCAGTCTATGGCTACACCTTC
CASSSGQGAVYGYTF
>.|TRBJ1-1|TRBV2|.
TGTGCCAGCCGGAGGTTGGACACTGAAGCTTTCTTT
CASRRLDTEAFF
>.|TRBJ2-2|TRBV28|once
TGTGCCAGCAGTCATCCCCCCGGTGGCGGGACCGGGGAGCTGTTTTTT
CASSHPPGGGTGELFF
>TRBD1|TRBJ1-1|TRBV19|.
TGTGCCAGCCATCGACAGGGGTACAACACTGAAGCTTTCTTT
CASHRQGYNTEAFF
>.|TRBJ1-5|TRBV4-2|few
TGTGCCAGCAGCTTTGGCCCAGATCAGCCCCAGCATTTT
CASSFGPDQPQHF
>TRBD1|TRBJ1-4|TRBV27|once
TGTGCCAGCAGCAGGGGGGAGGTTGAAAAACTGTTTTTT
CASSRGEVEKLFF
>TRBD2|TRBJ2-1|TRBV29-1|.
TGCAGCGTCCCCCCCCCTAGCGGGGGTTTTAGTGATGAGCAGTTCTTC
CSVPPPSGGFSDEQFF